This section outlines one T cell receptor (beta chain) sequence together with its context. Its antigen is as yet unknown. These data come from a study of a mutant IDH1 vaccine in newly diagnosed glioma. Overall study context: V12 took place at week 35, and V13 at week 47. Broader study findings: Among all patients, vaccine-induced immune responses occurred in roughly 93%. With respect to changes in top peripheral T cell clonotypes, pseudoprogression seemed unrelated.

The CDR3 loop spans 21 amino acids. As for time point: week 35, safety follow-up. Vaccination comprised doses that each held 300 ug of mutant IDH1 20-mer peptide, plus topical imiquimod. Patients carried new grade 3 or 4 IDH1-mutant astrocytomas lacking nuclear ATRX. TCRdb keeps only in-frame clones here, not all; method: immunoSEQ multiplex PCR. The sample shows about 32,000 clones, more than 75% of them seen only once. The sequence derives from a woman in her thirties or forties with glioma. J is TRBJ1-3 and V is TRBV1. TRBV1 is classified as a pseudogene. The specimen was PBMCs, collected from a glioma patient whose treatment included an IDH1 peptide vaccine. CDR3 protein: CTSSQDLRCRPDLTYQYTIYF. CDR3 nucleotides: TGCACCAGCAGCCAAGATTTGCGTTGCAGGCCTGACTTGACTTATCAGTACACCATATATTTT.